This T cell receptor (beta chain) was recovered during a study of HIV-infected patients and healthy controls. Whole blood was used without fractionation, so all unsorted peripheral T cells were included. In its sample, this clonotype ranks as medium-sized. Its specificity is unknown. With 2 bases removed from V and 0 bases from J, the gap between germline ends came to 10 bases. Germline V lookup: CDR1 MNHEY, CDR2 SVGEGT. The CDR3 loop spans 16 amino acids. cDNA was made from about 500 ng RNA using alpha and beta constant primers. Separate chain-specific third strand synthesis with multiplexing indices produced the alpha and beta libraries. Priming off the SP2 site generated the second strand. A 12-nucleotide barcode per molecule came from two concatenated random hexamers added pre-amplification. TCRdb reprocessed the 5' RACE reads via MiXCR and lists one record per CDR3 protein. The sample consists of under 4,000 distinct CDR3 sequences, about 20% of them appearing once.

Study outcomes and limitations: Unequal distinct sequence numbers between patients and controls complicated comparisons. Healthy controls carried many MAIT alpha-chain CDR3s, while HIV+ repertoires had few.

The sequence was obtained from an adult with HIV infection. The chain joins TRBV6-2 or TRBV6-3 to TRBJ2-2; D may match TRBD1 or TRBD2 (5 bases each). This material consisted of blood, taken before antiretroviral therapy. The CDR3 DNA is TGTGCCAGCAGTTACGGGACGGAAGCGAACACCGGGGAGCTGTTTTTT. Translation: CASSYGTEANTGELFF.